The 21 T cell receptor beta chains listed next were all sequenced from one sample in a study of somatic mutations in cytotoxic T cells in rheumatoid arthritis. Using immunoSEQ multiplex PCR, the repertoire was profiled, and TCRdb retains in-frame clones only, with some absent. Here the sample spans about 16,000 clones, about four fifths being singletons. The specimen was CD8+ T cells sorted from blood. These receptors originate from an adult with rheumatoid arthritis.

The chain couples TRBV19 to TRBJ1-1; 8 bases line up with TRBD1. This CDR3 is 15 amino acids long. The V and J ends lost 6 bases and 0 bases, in that order; junction bases with no gene match: 6. CDR1 is LNHDA, CDR2 SQIVND, per germline (reference sequence). The CDR3 DNA sequence: TGTGCCAGTAGAGGGACAGGTAATATGAACACTGAAGCTTTCTTT. Its translation: CASRGTGNMNTEAFF.

This clone appeared once. The gene calls are TRBV5-4 and TRBJ2-5, with D unclear. This CDR3 is 14 amino acids long. V lost 5 bases and J 1 base, leaving 12 bases between the germline ends. Looked up from germline, CDR1 is SGHNT and CDR2 is YYREEE (reference sequence). CDR3 region: CASRSPGFQETQYF. CDR3 nucleotides: TGTGCCAGCAGATCGCCAGGATTCCAAGAGACCCAGTACTTC.

This clone was counted a few times. The rearrangement joins TRBV7-9 to TRBJ1-3; D is ambiguous. The CDR3 is 16 residues long. Trimming took 4 bases from V and 1 from J, leaving 14 bases between them. Looked up from germline, CDR1 is SEHNR and CDR2 is FQNEAQ (reference sequence). The CDR3 nucleotides are TGTGCCAGCAGCTCCACCCTCCTGGATTCTGGAAACACCATATATTTT. Its translation is CASSSTLLDSGNTIYF.

The DNA for the CDR3 is TGTGCCAGCAGCGAGGGACAGGGAGGGGAGCAGTACTTC. Its protein is CASSEGQGGEQYF. V gene TRBV9 combines with J gene TRBJ2-7, with 9 nucleotides matching TRBD1. The CDR3 loop spans 13 amino acids. With 3 bases clipped from V and 7 bases from J, the junction kept 5 bases outside the gene matches. Germline V gene sequence: CDR1 SGDLS, CDR2 YYNGEE.

The table lists this clone with a count of one. The chain joins TRBV2 to TRBJ2-1; D is unclear. The ends were cut back, 4 bases at V and 4 bases at J, with 5 bases in the middle. This CDR3 is built from 12 residues. Germline CDR1 SNHLY, CDR2 FYNNEI. The CDR3 DNA reads as TGTGCCAGCAGTGTGGCATACAATGAGCAGTTCTTC. It translates to CASSVAYNEQFF. The complete variable domain, with remaining parts taken from reference TRBV2 and TRBJ2-1, reads EPEVTQTPSHQVTQMGQEVILRCVPISNHLYFYWYRQILGQKVEFLVSFYNNEISEKSEIFDDQFSVERPDGSNFTLKIRSTKLEDSAMYFCASSVAYNEQFFGPGTRLTVL.

This chain connects TRBV6-6 to TRBJ1-3; no clear D gene. The CDR3 runs 16 residues. Per germline, CDR1 MNHNY and CDR2 SVGAGI (reference sequence). V was shortened by 2 bases and J by 0 bases, with 11 bases between the two germline ends. The CDR3 nucleotides read TGTGCCAGCAGTTACGTAGGGCCCGGCTCTGGAAACACCATATATTTT. Protein sequence: CASSYVGPGSGNTIYF.

The rearrangement joins TRBV7-9 to TRBJ2-2; no firm D call. Trimming stripped 5 bases from V and 4 bases from J, with 14 bases between. Germline loops: CDR1 SEHNR, CDR2 FQNEAQ (reference sequence). The CDR3 spans 15 residues. The CDR3 bases are TGTGCCAGCAGCCCCATCTGGGCACCCACCGGGGAGCTGTTTTTT. This gives the protein CASSPIWAPTGELFF.

In DNA, the CDR3 is TGTGCCAGCAGTCCGACAGGGTCAACCTCCAATGGCTACACCTTC. Translated: CASSPTGSTSNGYTF. The genes are TRBV5-5 and TRBJ1-2, with 7 bases identical to TRBD1. Germline V lookup: CDR1 SGHKS, CDR2 YYEKEE (reference sequence). The CDR3 sequence is 15 residues long. V lost 5 bases, J lost 6 bases, and 13 bases stayed unmatched.

This clone has just a few counts. This chain joins TRBV19 and TRBJ1-2; tentatively, D is TRBD1 (5 bases). Trimming took 9 bases from V and 3 from J, leaving 14 bases between them. This CDR3 region has 13 residues. Germline lookup yields CDR1 LNHDA and CDR2 SQIVND (reference sequence). The CDR3 region is CASKLGGDYGYTF. CDR3 DNA sequence: TGTGCCAGCAAACTCGGGGGGGACTATGGCTACACCTTC.

This chain joins TRBV6-5 and TRBJ1-4; D is unclear. CDR3 length: 14 residues. V lost 6 bases and J lost 5, with 13 bases in between. From germline, CDR1 is MNHEY and CDR2 SVGAGI. The CDR3 bases are TGTGCCAGCAGCCCCGGGATCCCCAATGAAAAACTGTTTTTT. Protein product: CASSPGIPNEKLFF.

The chain joins TRBV5-8 to TRBJ2-4, with TRBD1 matching 7 bases. The germline gives CDR1 SGHTS, CDR2 YDEGEE. The V and J ends lost 0 bases and 0 bases, in that order; junction bases with no gene match: 0. The CDR3 is 15 residues long. The CDR3 DNA reads as TGTGCCAGCAGCTTGGGACAGGGAGCCAAAAACATTCAGTACTTC. It codes for CASSLGQGAKNIQYF.

The chain joins TRBV10-3 to TRBJ1-5; 8 nucleotides line up with TRBD1. The CDR3 contains 13 residues. Trimming took 3 bases from V and 6 from J; bases not matched to a gene: 1. Germline CDR1 ENHRY, CDR2 SYGVKD. The CDR3 coding sequence is TGTGCCATCAGTGATCAGGGGGCTCAGCCCCAGCATTTT. Amino acid sequence: CAISDQGAQPQHF.

The rearrangement joins TRBV9 to TRBJ1-2, with 9 bases that match TRBD1. This CDR3 is built from 15 residues. Germline CDR1 reads SGDLS; CDR2 reads YYNGEE. V gave up 4 bases and J gave up 5 bases; unmatched junction bases: 9. The CDR3 region has the DNA TGTGCCAGCAGCTCCTCCGGGACAGGGTTTTATGGCTACACCTTC. This encodes CASSSSGTGFYGYTF.

J is TRBJ2-1 and V is TRBV29-1; D unresolved. This CDR3 is 13 amino acids long. Per the germline V gene, CDR1 is SQVTM and CDR2 is ANQGSEA. V shed 7 bases and J shed 0 bases, with 10 bases lying between them. This chain's CDR3 is CSGMISSYNEQFF. CDR3 sequence (DNA): TGCAGCGGAATGATAAGCTCCTACAATGAGCAGTTCTTC.

This chain uses TRBV5-6 with TRBJ1-2; D possibly corresponds to TRBD1 (5 bases). Trimming left V 5 bases short and J 3 bases short, with 11 bases between. The CDR3 sequence is 13 residues long. The V gene's germline CDR1 is SGHDT and CDR2 YYEEEE. The CDR3, as DNA: TGTGCCAGCAGTTGGGACGCGGACTATGGCTACACCTTC. As protein: CASSWDADYGYTF.

This chain connects TRBV19 to TRBJ2-3; possible D gene TRBD2, 5 bases. The length of the CDR3 is 17 residues. Trimming stripped 5 bases from V and 3 bases from J, with 21 bases between. Germline CDR1 reads LNHDA; CDR2 reads SQIVND (reference sequence). CDR3 bases: TGTGCCAGTAGTGAGTCAGGCGCGGGCTTCCAGACAGATACGCAGTATTTT. It translates to CASSESGAGFQTDTQYF.

This chain uses TRBV7-9 with TRBJ2-7; 7 bases fit TRBD1. CDR1 SEHNR and CDR2 FQNEAQ come from the germline V gene (reference sequence). The CDR3 spans 14 residues. With V trimmed by 5 bases and J by 3 bases, 7 bases remained unmatched. The CDR3 protein is CASSLGGEFYEQYF. The CDR3 DNA sequence: TGTGCCAGCAGCCTAGGGGGCGAATTCTACGAGCAGTACTTC.

The genes are TRBV6-6 and TRBJ1-2; 9 bases map to TRBD1. The CDR3 is made up of 15 amino acids. Trimming removed 2 bases from V and 5 bases from J; junction bases left unmatched: 6. The germline V gene encodes CDR1 MNHNY and CDR2 SVGAGI (reference sequence). The DNA for the CDR3 is TGTGCCAGCAGTTACACAGGGGGCGTGGGGTATGGCTACACCTTC. Translation: CASSYTGGVGYGYTF.

The chain recombines TRBV6-4 with TRBJ2-2; 10 bases fit TRBD1. Germline V lookup: CDR1 MRHNA, CDR2 SNTAGT. V shed 2 bases, J shed 3 bases, and the junction held 0 bases outside the gene matches. This CDR3 region has 15 residues. The CDR3 loop is CASSDGQGDTGELFF. CDR3 coding DNA: TGTGCCAGCAGTGACGGACAGGGGGACACCGGGGAGCTGTTTTTT.

This clone was seen only once. The V gene is TRBV28, the J gene TRBJ2-7; TRBD2 aligns across 12 bases. Germline-derived CDR1 and CDR2 are MDHEN and SYDVKM. J lost 4 bases, V lost 2 bases, and 12 bases had no gene match. CDR3 length: 18 residues. CDR3 in DNA: TGTGCCAGCAGTTTAAAGTCGTCTAGCGGGGGGGCCGCGTACGAGCAGTACTTC. Protein product: CASSLKSSSGGAAYEQYF.

This chain connects TRBV5-1 to TRBJ2-7; 7 positions match TRBD2. The CDR3 has 15 residues. Germline lookup yields CDR1 SGHRS and CDR2 YFSETQ. V lost 4 bases, J lost 1 base, and 8 bases stayed unmatched. The CDR3 coding sequence is TGCGCCAGCAGCCTGGGAGGGACTGGTTCCTACGAGCAGTACTTC. Residues: CASSLGGTGSYEQYF.